The 30 T cell receptor beta chains below come from one sample, sequenced in a study of identifying expanded T cells in peripheral blood. Produced via immunoSEQ multiplex PCR; TCRdb's table is partial and in-frame only. Found here are around 50,000 clones, about nine tenths of them singletons; the top ten hold about 3.7%. Material: blood. The origin of the receptors is a person between 18 and 75 years old in good health.

This sequence joins TRBV18 and TRBJ1-3, with D maybe TRBD1 (5 bases). Germline V gives CDR1 KGHSH, CDR2 LQKENI. CDR3 length: 15 residues. The V gene lost 3 bases and the J gene lost 4 bases, with 13 bases spanning the gap. CDR3 DNA: TGTGCCAGCTCACCGGGGACCCGGGCCGGAAACACCATATATTTT. As protein: CASSPGTRAGNTIYF.

Note on this clone: The junction departs from germline at one end; a sequencing error may be responsible. The chain carries TRBV6-1 and TRBJ2-7; 9 bases are a match to TRBD2. The CDR3 is 12 residues long. Germline V gene sequence: CDR1 MNHNS, CDR2 SASEGT. The DNA of the CDR3 is TGTGCCAGCAGAGGACGTGTAGGGACTAGCCTCTTC. Its protein product is CASRGRVGTSLF.

This rearrangement joins TRBV2 to TRBJ2-1, with 7 positions matching TRBD2. Germline V gene data show CDR1 as SNHLY and CDR2 as FYNNEI. The CDR3 sequence is 13 residues long. V was pared by 6 bases and J by 6 bases, with 5 bases of the junction left unmatched. Here the CDR3 reads CASRAGLPNEQFF. Here the CDR3 DNA reads TGTGCCAGCAGGGCGGGACTACCCAATGAGCAGTTCTTC.

The DNA of the CDR3 is TGCGCCAGCAGCTTGGGGGACAGGGCGGGTGGTTCACCCCTCCACTTT. Its protein product is CASSLGDRAGGSPLHF. This chain links TRBV5-1 with TRBJ1-6, with 9 bases matching TRBD1. V was clipped by 0 bases and J by 9 bases; unmatched bases: 7. In germline, CDR1 is SGHRS, CDR2 YFSETQ. The CDR3 sequence is 16 residues long. The entire variable domain, with the rest obtained from reference TRBV5-1 and TRBJ1-6, is as follows: KAGVTQTPRYLIKTRGQQVTLSCSPISGHRSVSWYQQTPGQGLQFLFEYFSETQRNKGNFPGRFSGRQFSNSRSEMNVSTLELGDSALYLCASSLGDRAGGSPLHFGNGTRLTVT.

This chain uses TRBV28 with TRBJ1-2; the D is unclear. Per the germline V gene, CDR1 is MDHEN and CDR2 is SYDVKM. Between the trimmed V and J ends, which lost 7 bases and 8 bases, there was a span of 14 bases. This CDR3 contains 12 residues. For the CDR3, the DNA is TGTGCCAGCACCCTAAACGGACGGGGCTACACCTTC. Translating gives CASTLNGRGYTF.

The genes are TRBV6-6 and TRBJ2-5; weak D call: TRBD2 (5 bases). Germline V gene sequence: CDR1 MNHNY, CDR2 SVGAGI (reference sequence). Trimming took 6 bases from V and 1 from J, leaving 12 bases between them. The CDR3 is 14 residues long. The CDR3, as DNA: TGTGCCAGCAGGCTAACGGGGTCCCAAGAGACCCAGTACTTC. Translating it yields CASRLTGSQETQYF.

The V and J genes are TRBV12-5 and TRBJ1-1; D might be TRBD1 (5 bases). The CDR3 has 18 amino acids. V was cut by 7 bases and J by 4 bases, with 28 bases left in between. The V gene's germline CDR1 is LGHNT and CDR2 FRNRAP. The CDR3 DNA sequence: TGTGCTAGTGATCCTTACGGGGGGTGTTGGGTTTCGGTCACTGAAGCTTTCTTT. It specifies CASDPYGGCWVSVTEAFF.

The chain joins TRBV7-9 to TRBJ1-2, with D uncertain. This CDR3 has 14 residues. V was shortened by 5 bases and J by 1 base, with 11 bases between the two germline ends. Germline-derived CDR1 and CDR2 are SEHNR and FQNEAQ (reference sequence). CDR3 in amino acids: CASSGDQLNYGYTF. In DNA form, the CDR3 reads TGTGCCAGCAGCGGGGATCAGCTTAACTATGGCTACACCTTC.

The chain has TRBV28 and TRBJ1-3, with 8 positions matching TRBD1. With 5 bases clipped from V and 2 bases from J, the junction kept 5 bases outside the gene matches. The CDR3 totals 15 residues. From germline, CDR1 is MDHEN and CDR2 SYDVKM. CDR3 loop: CASSPDRGAGNTIYF. Written as DNA, the CDR3 is TGTGCCAGCAGTCCAGACAGGGGAGCTGGAAACACCATATATTTT.

This rearrangement joins TRBV27 to TRBJ1-5; D possibly corresponds to TRBD1 (6 bases). Per the germline V gene, CDR1 is MNHEY and CDR2 is SMNVEV (reference sequence). Trimming shortened V by 2 bases and J by 2 bases, and 13 bases separated the two germline ends. CDR3 length equals 16 residues. The CDR3 region has the DNA TGTGCCAGCAGTTTAGGGGGTAGGGGGGGCAATCAGCCCCAGCATTTT. Amino acid sequence: CASSLGGRGGNQPQHF.

The V gene is TRBV5-6, the J gene TRBJ1-3; tentative D call: TRBD1 (6 bases). The CDR3 totals 15 residues. Trimming took 3 bases from V and 0 from J, leaving 10 bases between them. CDR1 is SGHDT, CDR2 YYEEEE, per germline. This chain's CDR3 is CASSSTGTSGNTIYF. DNA of the CDR3: TGTGCCAGCAGCTCGACAGGCACCTCTGGAAACACCATATATTTT.

The chain carries TRBV7-2 and TRBJ2-7; D could derive from TRBD1 or TRBD2 (5 bases each). V lost 5 bases to trimming and J lost 6 bases, with 17 bases between them. The CDR3 covers 14 residues. From germline, CDR1 is SGHTA and CDR2 FQGNSA. Here the CDR3 reads CASSGTGASSEQYF. The CDR3 DNA reads TGTGCCAGCAGCGGGACCGGGGCGAGCTCCGAGCAGTACTTC. The full variable domain, its missing parts supplied by reference TRBV7-2 and TRBJ2-7, is GAGVSQSPSNKVTEKGKDVELRCDPISGHTALYWYRQSLGQGLEFLIYFQGNSAPDKSGLPSDRFSAERTGGSVSTLTIQRTQQEDSAVYLCASSGTGASSEQYFGPGTRLTVT.

A single count supports this clone. The chain combines TRBV7-3 with TRBJ2-5; perhaps D is TRBD1 or TRBD2 (5 bases each). The V gene lost 3 bases and the J gene lost 5 bases, with 10 bases spanning the gap. Germline CDR1 SGHTA, CDR2 FQGTGA. The CDR3 covers 13 residues. CDR3 in DNA: TGTGCCAGCAGCTTTTTCGGGGCGGAGACCCAGTACTTC. Protein sequence: CASSFFGAETQYF.

This chain links TRBV29-1 with TRBJ1-2; weak D call: TRBD1 (5 bases). This CDR3 has 12 residues. Germline V gene lookup returns CDR1 SQVTM and CDR2 ANQGSEA. The V and J ends lost 7 bases and 4 bases respectively, with 13 bases between them. The CDR3 DNA follows: TGCAGCGCGAATGACAGATCCTATGGCTACACCTTC. This encodes CSANDRSYGYTF.

This chain links TRBV19 with TRBJ1-5; D remains unclear. Trimming removed 3 bases from V and 5 bases from J, with 11 bases in between. The CDR3 consists of 14 residues. Per the germline V gene, CDR1 is LNHDA and CDR2 is SQIVND (reference sequence). CDR3 sequence: CASSIRDGYQPQHF. The CDR3 DNA reads as TGTGCCAGTAGTATCCGAGACGGTTATCAGCCCCAGCATTTT.

J is TRBJ2-7 and V is TRBV27; D is unclear. CDR1 MNHEY and CDR2 SMNVEV come from the germline V gene (reference sequence). The CDR3 has 13 amino acids. Trimming removed 3 bases from V and 0 bases from J, with 6 bases in between. The CDR3, as DNA: TGTGCCAGCAGTTTGGGTCCCTCCTACGAGCAGTACTTC. The encoded protein is CASSLGPSYEQYF.

The chain has TRBV19 and TRBJ2-3; 10 bases match TRBD2. Germline lookup yields CDR1 LNHDA and CDR2 SQIVND (reference sequence). J was trimmed by 1 base and V by 4 bases; bases with no gene match: 8. The length of the CDR3 is 17 residues. The CDR3 loop reads CASSKMLLAGGTDTQYF. The CDR3 DNA reads as TGTGCCAGTAGTAAAATGCTTCTAGCGGGAGGCACAGATACGCAGTATTTT.

The gene calls are TRBV10-3 and TRBJ1-5, with 9 bases that match TRBD1. The CDR3 consists of 15 residues. The germline CDR1 and CDR2 sequences are ENHRY and SYGVKD. Trimming cost V 4 bases and J 8 bases; bases outside gene matches: 9. CDR3 coding DNA: TGTGCCATCAGTGGCGGGACAGGGCAGGATGAGCCCCAGCATTTT. This gives the protein CAISGGTGQDEPQHF.

This chain connects TRBV21-1 to TRBJ2-3; the table's D call, TRBD1, was not checked against the DNA. TRBV21-1 represents a pseudogene. This CDR3 has 22 residues. The chain's CDR3 is CASSKALQDRGQKTCHTDTQYF. CDR3 nucleotides: TGTGCCAGCAGCAAAGCGCTTCAGGACAGGGGGCAAAAAACATGCCACACAGATACGCAGTATTTT.

The chain combines TRBV7-2 with TRBJ2-3; 15 bases align to TRBD2. The length of the CDR3 is 18 residues. Germline trimming cut 8 bases from V and 4 bases from J; bases unmatched to any gene: 13. Per germline, CDR1 SGHTA and CDR2 FQGNSA. The CDR3 sequence is CASCLGTSGRRVSDTQYF. The DNA of the CDR3 is TGTGCCAGCTGTCTCGGGACTAGCGGGAGGCGTGTTTCAGATACGCAGTATTTT.

For the CDR3, the DNA is TGCAGCGTGGGCGGGGTGGACAGGGTTCACCCCTACGAGCAGTACTTC. This gives the protein CSVGGVDRVHPYEQYF. V is TRBV29-1 and J is TRBJ2-7, with 8 bases lining up with TRBD1. J gave up 2 bases and V 6 bases, and 15 bases lay outside the gene matches. The CDR3 extends over 16 amino acids. The germline gives CDR1 SQVTM, CDR2 ANQGSEA.

This chain joins TRBV4-3 and TRBJ1-1; D not certain. This CDR3 region has 13 residues. The germline V and J ends were trimmed by 0 bases and 5 bases, with 7 bases remaining between them. CDR1 is LGHNA, CDR2 YSLEER, per germline. The CDR3 sequence: CASSQDPHTEAFF. The CDR3 coding sequence is TGCGCCAGCAGCCAAGACCCTCATACTGAAGCTTTCTTT.

This clone has just one count. The chain recombines TRBV18 with TRBJ2-3; 9 bases are shared with TRBD1. Per germline, CDR1 KGHSH and CDR2 LQKENI. The CDR3 consists of 15 residues. V was clipped by 5 bases and J by 4 bases; unmatched bases: 7. The CDR3 DNA is TGTGCCAGCTCATCTTCGGGACAGGGCCCAGATACGCAGTATTTT. Translated, it gives CASSSSGQGPDTQYF.

This clone was observed a handful of times. As DNA, the CDR3 is TGTGCCAGCAGCCGAAACGCCGGGACAGGGTCCCTAAAGCCTGAAAAACTGTTTTTT. It yields the protein CASSRNAGTGSLKPEKLFF. The V and J genes are TRBV27 and TRBJ1-4; 9 bases map to TRBD1. The V gene's germline CDR1 is MNHEY and CDR2 SMNVEV (reference sequence). The V segment lost 6 bases and the J segment 7 bases; nucleotides outside the gene matches: 21. CDR3 length equals 19 residues.

The chain carries TRBV25-1 and TRBJ1-1; D may be TRBD1 (5 bases). With 1 base removed from V and 4 bases from J, the gap between germline ends came to 16 bases. Germline V gene sequence: CDR1 MGHDK, CDR2 SYGVNS. The CDR3 length is 16 residues. The CDR3 sequence: CASSELIGGAVTEAFF. CDR3 in DNA: TGTGCCAGCAGTGAATTGATCGGGGGAGCGGTCACTGAAGCTTTCTTT.

The chain employs TRBV10-3 and TRBJ2-6; D is uncertain. The CDR3 consists of 12 residues. V was cut by 4 bases and J by 3 bases, with 1 base left in between. The germline gives CDR1 ENHRY, CDR2 SYGVKD. The CDR3 nucleotides read TGTGCCATCAGTGTTGGGGCCAACGTCCTGACTTTC. Protein sequence: CAISVGANVLTF.

V is TRBV10-2 and J is TRBJ2-7; D could derive from TRBD1 or TRBD2 (5 bases each). The V and J ends lost 6 bases and 7 bases respectively, with 16 bases between them. This CDR3 has 13 amino acids. Germline assignment: CDR1 WSHSY and CDR2 SAAADI. The CDR3 here is CASRQDILGEQYF. CDR3 in DNA: TGCGCCAGCAGACAGGATATACTAGGGGAGCAGTACTTC.

V and J are TRBV10-3 and TRBJ1-2; TRBD1 matches 10 bases. CDR1 is ENHRY, CDR2 SYGVKD, per germline. V was clipped by 10 bases and J by 2 bases; unmatched bases: 10. The CDR3 loop spans 15 amino acids. CDR3 in amino acids: CATGPRGQGNYGYTF. The CDR3 nucleotides are TGTGCCACCGGCCCGCGGGGACAGGGGAACTATGGCTACACCTTC.

This rearrangement joins TRBV7-2 to TRBJ2-7; possible D gene TRBD2, 5 bases. The germline gives CDR1 SGHTA, CDR2 FQGNSA. CDR3 length equals 13 residues. V lost 4 bases and J 3 bases, leaving 10 bases between the germline ends. The CDR3, as DNA: TGTGCCAGCAGCTACCAGCGGAGCTACGAGCAGTACTTC. Translating it yields CASSYQRSYEQYF.

This clone occurred once. An end of the junction does not agree with germline; a read error may underlie this. This chain connects TRBV2 to TRBJ2-7; possibly TRBD1 for D (5 bases). Germline CDR1 SNHLY, CDR2 FYNNEI. The CDR3 covers 12 residues. CDR3 loop: CASSDSGFRAGF. CDR3 coding DNA: TGTGCCAGCAGTGACTCAGGGTTTAGAGCTGGGTTC.